This TCR beta chain emerged from a study of spatial heterogeneity in lung cancer. This CDR3 comprises 17 residues. CDR1 and CDR2 from the germline V gene are LNHNV and YYDKDF (reference sequence). The V end was cut by 1 base, the J end by 1 base, with 13 bases between. TCRdb re-analysed the 5' RACE reads in MiXCR, keeping a single row per CDR3 protein. The data contain approximately 9,700 distinct CDR3 sequences, about 8.5% of them seen just once; the ten biggest clones take up about 19%. This clonotype was seen many times. Its antigen is not known. Time point meaning: sample taken at primary tumor resection. Study outcomes and limitations: Expanded intratumoral alpha and beta TCR counts tracked tumor mutation counts.

The input for sequencing was lung tumor tissue, taken at surgery. The rearrangement joins TRBV15 to TRBJ2-2; TRBD2 is a possible D gene (5 bases). The sequence derives from a male donor with early-stage non-small cell lung cancer. CDR3 DNA sequence: TGTGCCACCAGCAGAGTACCAGCGGAAGTGAACACCGGGGAGCTGTTTTTT. Protein product: CATSRVPAEVNTGELFF.